These 25 T cell receptor beta chains were sequenced from one sample in a study of blood T cell repertoires in COVID-19. The repertoire was sequenced with immunoSEQ multiplex PCR; TCRdb's copy has only in-frame clones and lacks some. The sample lists 200,000 to 250,000 clones, 70% to 90% occurring once. Specimen: peripheral blood. These TCRs come from a middle-aged man with COVID-19, enrolled during active disease.

The chain joins TRBV12-3 or TRBV12-4 to TRBJ1-5; no clear D gene. The CDR3 is 13 residues long. Trimming shortened V by 6 bases and J by 6 bases, and 12 bases separated the two germline ends. As DNA, the CDR3 is TGTGCCAGCAGAATAGGGAGAGGTCAGCCCCAGCATTTT. Encoded protein: CASRIGRGQPQHF.

The chain joins TRBV7-9 to TRBJ2-7; TRBD1 might be the D (6 bases). This CDR3 contains 15 residues. V was pared by 5 bases and J by 3 bases, with 17 bases between. Germline CDR1 SEHNR, CDR2 FQNEAQ (reference sequence). The CDR3 bases are TGTGCCAGCAGCCGACAGGCCCAAACGGGCTACGAGCAGTACTTC. Translation: CASSRQAQTGYEQYF.

This chain joins TRBV7-3 and TRBJ1-1; D not resolved. The germline CDR1 and CDR2 sequences are SGHTA and FQGTGA. The CDR3 runs to 13 residues. V shed 0 bases and J shed 4 bases, with 6 bases lying between them. The CDR3 DNA reads as TGTGCCAGCAGCTTAACGGGGAGCACTGAAGCTTTCTTT. Its translation is CASSLTGSTEAFF. Based on the CDR3 plus reference TRBV7-3 and TRBJ1-1, the full variable domain is GAGVSQTPSNKVTEKGKYVELRCDPISGHTALYWYRQSLGQGPEFLIYFQGTGAADDSGLPNDRFFAVRPEGSVSTLKIQRTERGDSAVYLCASSLTGSTEAFFGQGTRLTVV.

The gene calls are TRBV12-2 and TRBJ1-4. TRBV12-2 is a listed pseudogene. The CDR3 has 14 residues. The CDR3 region is CASRLGLHNEKLFF. CDR3 DNA: TGTGCAAGTCGCTTAGGACTGCATAATGAAAAACTGTTTTTT.

The rearrangement links TRBV7-9 to TRBJ1-2; D possibly corresponds to TRBD1 (5 bases). This CDR3 has 14 amino acids. CDR1 is SEHNR, CDR2 FQNEAQ, per germline (reference sequence). Trimming pared 1 base from V and 6 bases from J, leaving 12 bases between. As DNA, the CDR3 is TGTGCCAGCAGCTTAGTCGACAGAGTTGATGGCTACACCTTC. Its translation: CASSLVDRVDGYTF.

This chain links TRBV9 with TRBJ2-3, with 9 bases fitting TRBD2. CDR3 length: 19 amino acids. Germline V gene sequence: CDR1 SGDLS, CDR2 YYNGEE. V shed 0 bases, J shed 1 base, and the junction held 12 bases outside the gene matches. The CDR3 DNA follows: TGTGCCAGCAGCGTAGTCCCGGGACTAGCTAAAAAGGGCACAGATACGCAGTATTTT. It yields the protein CASSVVPGLAKKGTDTQYF.

The V call is TRBV6-1, the J call TRBJ1-2; tentatively, D is TRBD1 (6 bases). This CDR3 is 17 amino acids long. Germline assignment: CDR1 MNHNS and CDR2 SASEGT. V lost 1 base to trimming and J lost 6 bases, with 21 bases between them. CDR3 nucleotide sequence: TGTGCCAGCAGTGAAGTGAGGGGCGTGGGGGCGGCAGATGGCTACACCTTC. This codes for CASSEVRGVGAADGYTF.

V and J are TRBV6-6 and TRBJ2-7, with a tentative D call TRBD1 (6 bases). V was clipped by 5 bases and J by 4 bases, with 18 bases between them. From germline, CDR1 is MNHNY and CDR2 SVGAGI (reference sequence). The CDR3 sequence is 15 residues long. CDR3 sequence: CASSTQTRQAYEQYF. The CDR3 DNA reads TGTGCCAGCAGTACTCAGACCCGACAGGCGTACGAGCAGTACTTC.

This clone was seen once. The CDR3 DNA is TGTGCCAGCAGCTTGTGGGTTTCGGGGAATGGCAATCAGCCCCAGCATTTT. Its translation: CASSLWVSGNGNQPQHF. The chain couples TRBV5-6 to TRBJ1-5; no reliable D call. There are 17 residues in the CDR3. CDR1 is SGHDT, CDR2 YYEEEE, per germline. Trimming pared 1 base from V and 2 bases from J, leaving 16 bases between.

The gene calls are TRBV19 and TRBJ1-1; 11 bases align to TRBD1. This CDR3 region has 16 residues. The V gene end was trimmed by 6 bases and the J gene end by 5 bases; junction bases not matched to a gene: 11. Germline assignment: CDR1 LNHDA and CDR2 SQIVND (reference sequence). In nucleotides, the CDR3 is TGTGCCAGTAGCCTCCTCGGACAGGGGGCTAGAACTGAAGCTTTCTTT. As protein: CASSLLGQGARTEAFF.

The CDR3 region has the DNA TGTGCCAGCAGGGAGGGTAATTCTAATGAAAAACTGTTTTTT. Translation: CASREGNSNEKLFF. V usage is TRBV6-5 and J usage is TRBJ1-4; D is uncertain. This CDR3 is 14 amino acids long. Germline V gene lookup returns CDR1 MNHEY and CDR2 SVGAGI. V was trimmed by 6 bases and J by 3 bases, leaving 11 bases between them.

The chain recombines TRBV5-1 with TRBJ1-5; D remains ambiguous. V was clipped by 0 bases and J by 1 base, with 8 bases between them. CDR3 length equals 15 residues. Germline loops: CDR1 SGHRS, CDR2 YFSETQ. The CDR3 spells CASSLAGKSNQPQHF. The CDR3 DNA sequence: TGCGCCAGCAGCTTGGCCGGGAAGAGCAATCAGCCCCAGCATTTT. Full variable domain (rest looked up from reference TRBV5-1 and TRBJ1-5): KAGVTQTPRYLIKTRGQQVTLSCSPISGHRSVSWYQQTPGQGLQFLFEYFSETQRNKGNFPGRFSGRQFSNSRSEMNVSTLELGDSALYLCASSLAGKSNQPQHFGDGTRLSIL.

The chain has TRBV4-2 and TRBJ1-4, with D unclear. V lost 0 bases, J lost 5 bases, and 7 bases lay in between. Germline V gene data show CDR1 as LGHNA and CDR2 as YNFKEQ. The CDR3 extends over 14 amino acids. The CDR3 nucleotides are TGTGCCAGCAGCCAAGACGGCGGAAATGAAAAACTGTTTTTT. Amino acids: CASSQDGGNEKLFF.

The rearrangement joins TRBV18 to TRBJ2-1; D gene ambiguous. Germline CDR1 KGHSH, CDR2 LQKENI. V lost 8 bases, J lost 5 bases, and 13 bases lay in between. The CDR3 runs to 13 residues. DNA of the CDR3: TGTGCCAGCACACGTGATTACAACAATGAGCAGTTCTTC. It yields the protein CASTRDYNNEQFF.

The CDR3 spells CASSLQGGEEKLFF. The DNA of the CDR3 is TGTGCCAGCAGCTTACAGGGAGGTGAGGAAAAACTGTTTTTT. V gene TRBV7-9 combines with J gene TRBJ1-4; TRBD1 might be the D (5 bases). CDR1 and CDR2 from the germline V gene are SEHNR and FQNEAQ (reference sequence). This CDR3 is 14 amino acids long. Trimming shortened V by 2 bases and J by 8 bases, and 12 bases separated the two germline ends.

The rearrangement links TRBV27 to TRBJ2-3; tentative D call: TRBD2 (7 bases). Trimming removed 8 bases from V and 6 bases from J, with 15 bases in between. The CDR3 spans 13 residues. Germline values: CDR1 MNHEY, CDR2 SMNVEV (reference sequence). The CDR3 bases are TGTGCCAGCGGGGGGGCACCTTGGGATACGCAGTATTTT. Protein product: CASGGAPWDTQYF.

This chain joins TRBV7-3 and TRBJ2-5; 8 bases map to TRBD1. The CDR3 length is 13 residues. The V gene end was trimmed by 5 bases and the J gene end by 5 bases; junction bases not matched to a gene: 4. CDR1 is SGHTA and CDR2 is FQGTGA in the germline V gene. The CDR3 sequence: CASSLDREETQYF. CDR3 in DNA: TGTGCCAGCAGCCTGGACAGGGAGGAGACCCAGTACTTC.

The chain links TRBV3-1 (or the pseudogene TRBV3-2) to TRBJ2-5; perhaps TRBD2 as D (5 bases). Trimming left V 3 bases short and J 5 bases short, with 19 bases between. CDR1 and CDR2 from the germline V gene are LGHDT and YNNKEL (reference sequence). The CDR3 consists of 16 residues. The CDR3 DNA sequence: TGTGCCAGCAGCCACCTCTCCCCCGCGGGTGTGGAGACCCAGTACTTC. Amino acid sequence: CASSHLSPAGVETQYF.

The chain employs TRBV18 and TRBJ1-1, with 7 bases that match TRBD1. The V gene end was trimmed by 3 bases and the J gene end by 5 bases; junction bases not matched to a gene: 9. The length of the CDR3 is 15 residues. Germline loops: CDR1 KGHSH, CDR2 LQKENI. In nucleotides, the CDR3 is TGTGCCAGCTCACCTCCAACAGGGGTGGAAACTGAAGCTTTCTTT. It specifies CASSPPTGVETEAFF.

The chain uses TRBV7-2 and TRBJ1-5, with 9 bases aligning to TRBD1. CDR1 is SGHTA, CDR2 FQGNSA, per germline. V gave up 4 bases and J gave up 8 bases; unmatched junction bases: 6. The CDR3 covers 14 residues. In DNA form, the CDR3 reads TGTGCCAGCAGCTCGGGACAGGGAAGCGAGCCCCAGCATTTT. Translation: CASSSGQGSEPQHF.

J is TRBJ1-2 and V is TRBV5-1; D is possibly TRBD1 (6 bases). This CDR3 has 16 residues. Germline CDR1 reads SGHRS; CDR2 reads YFSETQ. Trimming stripped 6 bases from V and 6 bases from J, with 24 bases between. The CDR3 bases are TGCGCCAGCACACCGAGACAGGATCACTTTCTCGATGGCTACACCTTC. Protein sequence: CASTPRQDHFLDGYTF. The variable domain in full, completed from reference TRBV5-1 and TRBJ1-2, reads KAGVTQTPRYLIKTRGQQVTLSCSPISGHRSVSWYQQTPGQGLQFLFEYFSETQRNKGNFPGRFSGRQFSNSRSEMNVSTLELGDSALYLCASTPRQDHFLDGYTFGSGTRLTVV.

This sequence joins TRBV30 and TRBJ1-1, with TRBD1 as a possible D gene (6 bases). The ends were cut back, 3 bases at V and 0 bases at J, with 8 bases in the middle. CDR1 is GTSNPN, CDR2 SVGIG, per germline (reference sequence). There are 13 residues in the CDR3. As DNA, the CDR3 is TGTGCCTGGAGACAGGGCCTGAACACTGAAGCTTTCTTT. As protein: CAWRQGLNTEAFF. The variable domain in full, completed from reference TRBV30 and TRBJ1-1, reads SQTIHQWPATLVQPVGSPLSLECTVEGTSNPNLYWYRQAAGRGLQLLFYSVGIGQISSEVPQNLSASRPQDRQFILSSKKLLLSDSGFYLCAWRQGLNTEAFFGQGTRLTVV.

The chain recombines TRBV19 with TRBJ2-1, with 7 nucleotides matching TRBD1. Trimming took 5 bases from V and 0 from J; bases not matched to a gene: 4. Germline loops: CDR1 LNHDA, CDR2 SQIVND (reference sequence). The CDR3 spans 15 residues. Here the CDR3 DNA reads TGTGCCAGTAGTGCCACAGGGGACTCCTACAATGAGCAGTTCTTC. This sequence encodes CASSATGDSYNEQFF.

This clone has only one observation. The genes are TRBV5-6 and TRBJ2-4; the match to TRBD1 covers 7 bases. This CDR3 contains 16 residues. The V and J ends lost 2 bases and 3 bases, in that order; junction bases with no gene match: 8. Germline CDR1 SGHDT, CDR2 YYEEEE. The CDR3: CASSFLTGWVKNIQYF. The CDR3 DNA is TGTGCCAGCAGCTTCTTGACAGGGTGGGTCAAAAACATTCAGTACTTC.

In this sample, this clone turned up a few times. The chain uses TRBV18 and TRBJ2-1; D not resolved. The germline CDR1 and CDR2 sequences are KGHSH and LQKENI. The CDR3 length is 15 residues. The ends were cut back, 1 base at V and 0 bases at J, with 7 bases in the middle. Here the CDR3 DNA reads TGTGCCAGCTCACCACGGTCCAGCTCCTACAATGAGCAGTTCTTC. Its protein product is CASSPRSSSYNEQFF.